This T cell receptor (beta chain) was sequenced for a study of cytomegalovirus exposure and HLA in healthy donors. Study in general: Earlier sequencing of 150 million to 200 million T cells yielded 100 million to 120 million unique TCR beta sequences.

Primers for the PCR totalled 60 Vbeta and 13 Jbeta. The assay was immunoSEQ multiplex PCR, and TCRdb's table has in-frame clones only and misses some. The data hold about 160,000 clones, with around 85% observed a single time. This CDR3 region has 14 residues. Losses at the gene ends were 10 bases for V and 4 bases for J; bases not matched to a gene: 7. The germline V gene has CDR1 MDHEN and CDR2 SYDVKM. The specimen was PBMCs. V and J are TRBV28 and TRBJ2-7; 13 bases line up with TRBD2. The clonotype was recovered from a woman in her 30s in good health and CMV-seronegative. CDR3 bases: TGTGCCACCAGGACTAGCGGGAGTAGGTACGAGCAGTACTTC. Protein sequence: CATRTSGSRYEQYF.